The 7 T cell receptor beta chains in this list originate from one sample, sequenced in a study of cytomegalovirus exposure and HLA in healthy donors. TCRdb's table, derived via immunoSEQ multiplex PCR, lists solely in-frame clones and lacks some. The sample yields about 150,000 clones, 91% seen once. The sample comprised PBMCs. The origin of the receptors is a man between 18 and 29 years old in good health and CMV-seronegative.

The V and J genes are TRBV7-2 and TRBJ2-7, with D tentatively TRBD1 (6 bases). The CDR3 is 14 amino acids. Germline assignment: CDR1 SGHTA and CDR2 FQGNSA. The V gene lost 5 bases and the J gene lost 1 base, with 12 bases spanning the gap. CDR3 nucleotides: TGTGCCAGCAGCCGGGACATAAGATCCTACGAGCAGTACGTC. Residues: CASSRDIRSYEQYV.

The gene calls are TRBV19 and TRBJ1-4; TRBD1 matches at 7 bases. After removal of 7 bases from V and 6 bases from J, the junction contained 5 bases not matched to a gene. The germline CDR1 and CDR2 sequences are LNHDA and SQIVND (reference sequence). The CDR3 is 13 residues long. The chain's CDR3 is CASNDRVDEKLFF. Written as DNA, the CDR3 is TGTGCCAGTAATGACAGGGTGGATGAAAAACTGTTTTTT.

The rearrangement uses TRBV19 and TRBJ1-1; 7 bases match TRBD1. The V and J ends lost 5 bases and 4 bases, in that order; junction bases with no gene match: 10. The CDR3 extends over 15 amino acids. The germline CDR1 and CDR2 sequences are LNHDA and SQIVND (reference sequence). CDR3 in DNA: TGTGCCAGTAGTGCCCAACCACAGGGGCGCACTGAAGCTTTCTTT. Protein sequence: CASSAQPQGRTEAFF.

In its sample, this clone was seen once. The chain couples TRBV6-5 to TRBJ2-1, with D maybe TRBD1 (5 bases). V was trimmed by 5 bases and J by 2 bases, leaving 13 bases between them. This CDR3 spans 15 amino acids. Germline assignment: CDR1 MNHEY and CDR2 SVGAGI. CDR3 bases: TGTGCCAGCAGTACCCAGGGCCGACCCTACAATGAGCAGTTCTTC. This translates into CASSTQGRPYNEQFF.

The V and J genes are TRBV30 and TRBJ2-1; tentative D call: TRBD1 (7 bases). Per the germline V gene, CDR1 is GTSNPN and CDR2 is SVGIG (reference sequence). Trimming removed 0 bases from V and 6 bases from J, with 15 bases in between. This CDR3 contains 15 residues. For the CDR3, the DNA is TGTGCCTGGAGTGTTAGGGGGCTAGCGACCAATGAGCAGTTCTTC. Residues: CAWSVRGLATNEQFF.

This chain uses TRBV6-1 with TRBJ2-2; D perhaps matches TRBD1 (5 bases). The CDR3 extends over 15 amino acids. Germline lookup yields CDR1 MNHNS and CDR2 SASEGT. The germline V and J ends were trimmed by 1 base and 4 bases, with 10 bases remaining between them. CDR3 bases: TGTGCCAGCAGTGAAGTAGGGGCGGCCACCGGGGAGCTGTTTTTT. Protein product: CASSEVGAATGELFF.

CDR3 sequence reads: CASSLAAGSTDTQYF. Written as DNA, the CDR3 is TGTGCCAGCAGCTTGGCTGCGGGCAGCACAGATACGCAGTATTTT. V is TRBV5-4 and J is TRBJ2-3, with D tentatively TRBD2 (5 bases). This CDR3 spans 15 amino acids. V was cut by 0 bases and J by 0 bases, with 8 bases left in between. Germline values: CDR1 SGHNT, CDR2 YYREEE (reference sequence).